This TCR beta chain comes out of a study of control samples from healthy donors and cancer patients. This CDR3 region has 15 residues. Trimming shortened V by 7 bases and J by 3 bases, and 15 bases separated the two germline ends. Germline CDR1 and CDR2: SNHLY and FYNNEI. The repertoire was sequenced with immunoSEQ multiplex PCR; TCRdb's copy has only in-frame clones and lacks some. The profile shows about 140,000 clones, 94% of them singletons. This receptor was taken from a man aged 40-50 years in good health. The chain has TRBV2 and TRBJ1-4, with D possibly matching TRBD1 (5 bases). Sequenced input: blood. The CDR3 reads CASTDGGSANEKLFF. The DNA for the CDR3 is TGTGCCAGCACCGACGGGGGGTCTGCTAATGAAAAACTGTTTTTT.